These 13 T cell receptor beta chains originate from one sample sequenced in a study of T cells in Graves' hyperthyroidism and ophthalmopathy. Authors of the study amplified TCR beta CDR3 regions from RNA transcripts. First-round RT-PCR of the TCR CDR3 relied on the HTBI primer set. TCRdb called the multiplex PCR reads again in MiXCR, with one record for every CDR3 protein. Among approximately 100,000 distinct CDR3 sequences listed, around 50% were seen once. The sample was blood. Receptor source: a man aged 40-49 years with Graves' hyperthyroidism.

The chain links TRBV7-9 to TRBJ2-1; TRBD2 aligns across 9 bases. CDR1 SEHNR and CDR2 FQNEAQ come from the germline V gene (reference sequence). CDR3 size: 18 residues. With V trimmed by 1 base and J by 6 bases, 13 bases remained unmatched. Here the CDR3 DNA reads TGTGCCAGCAGCTTAGACGGAGGGGGGACTAGCATGACCAATGAGCAGTTCTTC. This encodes CASSLDGGGTSMTNEQFF. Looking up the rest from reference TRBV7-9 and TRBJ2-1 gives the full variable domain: DTGVSQNPRHKITKRGQNVTFRCDPISEHNRLYWYRQTLGQGPEFLTYFQNEAQLEKSRLLSDRFSAERPKGSFSTLEIQRTEQGDSAMYLCASSLDGGGTSMTNEQFFGPGTRLTVL.

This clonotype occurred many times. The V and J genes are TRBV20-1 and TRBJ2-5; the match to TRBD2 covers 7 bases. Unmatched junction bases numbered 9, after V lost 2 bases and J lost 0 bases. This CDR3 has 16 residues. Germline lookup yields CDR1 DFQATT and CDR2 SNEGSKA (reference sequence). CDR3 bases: TGCAGTGCTAGAACCTGGCGGGGGAAAGACCAAGAGACCCAGTACTTC. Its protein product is CSARTWRGKDQETQYF.

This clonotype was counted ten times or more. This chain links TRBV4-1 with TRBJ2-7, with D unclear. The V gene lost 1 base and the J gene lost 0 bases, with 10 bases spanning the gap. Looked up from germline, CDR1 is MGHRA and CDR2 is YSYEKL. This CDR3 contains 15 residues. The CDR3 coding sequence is TGCGCCAGCAGCCAAGGGTGGGCAATCTCCTACGAGCAGTACTTC. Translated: CASSQGWAISYEQYF.

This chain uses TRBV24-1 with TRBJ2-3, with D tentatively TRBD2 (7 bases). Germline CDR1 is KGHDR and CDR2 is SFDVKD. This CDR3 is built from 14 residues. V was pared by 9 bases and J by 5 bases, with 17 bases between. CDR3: CATFIRGAEDTQYF. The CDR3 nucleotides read TGTGCCACCTTCATTCGGGGGGCGGAAGATACGCAGTATTTT.

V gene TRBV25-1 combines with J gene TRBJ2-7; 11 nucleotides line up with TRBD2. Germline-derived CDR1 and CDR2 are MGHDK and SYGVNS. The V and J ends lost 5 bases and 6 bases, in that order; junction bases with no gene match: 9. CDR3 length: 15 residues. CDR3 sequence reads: CASSSGTSGTCEQYF. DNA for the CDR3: TGTGCCAGCAGTTCCGGGACTAGCGGTACTTGCGAGCAGTACTTC.

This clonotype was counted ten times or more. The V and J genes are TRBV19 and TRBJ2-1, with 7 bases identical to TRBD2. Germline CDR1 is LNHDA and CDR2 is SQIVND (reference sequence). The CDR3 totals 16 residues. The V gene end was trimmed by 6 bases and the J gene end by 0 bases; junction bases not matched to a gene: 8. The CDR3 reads CASSGSGVSSYNEQFF. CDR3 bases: TGTGCCAGTAGCGGCAGCGGGGTCAGCTCCTACAATGAGCAGTTCTTC.

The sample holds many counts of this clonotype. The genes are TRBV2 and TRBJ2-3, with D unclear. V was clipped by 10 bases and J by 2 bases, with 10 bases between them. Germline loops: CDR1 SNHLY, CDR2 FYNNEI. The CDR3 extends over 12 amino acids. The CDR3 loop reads CATSGPTDTQYF. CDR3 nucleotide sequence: TGTGCCACCTCTGGCCCCACAGATACGCAGTATTTT.

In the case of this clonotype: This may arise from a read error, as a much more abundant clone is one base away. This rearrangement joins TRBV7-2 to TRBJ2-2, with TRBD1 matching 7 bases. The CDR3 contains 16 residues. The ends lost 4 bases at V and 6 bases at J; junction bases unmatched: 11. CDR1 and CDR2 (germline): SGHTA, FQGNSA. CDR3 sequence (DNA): TGTGCCAGCAGCTCCCCGGAACAGGGGTTACCCGGGGAGCTGTTTTTT. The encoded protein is CASSSPEQGLPGELFF.

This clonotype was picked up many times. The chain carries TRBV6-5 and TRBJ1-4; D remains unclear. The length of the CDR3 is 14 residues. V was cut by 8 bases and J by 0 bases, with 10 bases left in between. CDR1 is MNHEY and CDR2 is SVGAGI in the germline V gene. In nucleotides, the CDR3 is TGTGCCAGCGGTCTAGGTGCAACTAATGAAAAACTGTTTTTT. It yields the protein CASGLGATNEKLFF.

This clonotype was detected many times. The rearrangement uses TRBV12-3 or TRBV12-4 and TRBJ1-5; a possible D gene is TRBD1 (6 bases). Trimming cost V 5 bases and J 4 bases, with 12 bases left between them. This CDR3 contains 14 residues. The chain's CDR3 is CASSRDKPNQPQHF. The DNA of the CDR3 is TGTGCCAGCAGTCGGGACAAGCCTAATCAGCCCCAGCATTTT.

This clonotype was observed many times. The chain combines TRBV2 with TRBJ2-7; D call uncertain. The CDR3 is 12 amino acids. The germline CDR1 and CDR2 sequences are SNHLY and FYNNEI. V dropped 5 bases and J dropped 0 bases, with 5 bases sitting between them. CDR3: CASSRSSYEQYF. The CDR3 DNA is TGTGCCAGCAGTAGAAGCTCCTACGAGCAGTACTTC.

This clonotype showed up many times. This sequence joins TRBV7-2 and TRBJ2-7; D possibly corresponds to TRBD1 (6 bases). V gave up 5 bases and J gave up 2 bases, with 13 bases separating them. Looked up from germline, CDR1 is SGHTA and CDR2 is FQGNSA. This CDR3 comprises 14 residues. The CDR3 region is CASSLGQPTYEQYF. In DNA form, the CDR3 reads TGTGCCAGCAGCCTTGGACAGCCAACCTACGAGCAGTACTTC.

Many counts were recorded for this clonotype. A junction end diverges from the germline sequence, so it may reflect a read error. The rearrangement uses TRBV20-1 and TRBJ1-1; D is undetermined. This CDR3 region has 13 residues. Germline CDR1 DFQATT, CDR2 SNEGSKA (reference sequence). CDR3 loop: CSPSDPVNTEAFF. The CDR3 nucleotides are TGCAGTCCTAGCGATCCAGTGAACACTGAAGCTTTCTTT.